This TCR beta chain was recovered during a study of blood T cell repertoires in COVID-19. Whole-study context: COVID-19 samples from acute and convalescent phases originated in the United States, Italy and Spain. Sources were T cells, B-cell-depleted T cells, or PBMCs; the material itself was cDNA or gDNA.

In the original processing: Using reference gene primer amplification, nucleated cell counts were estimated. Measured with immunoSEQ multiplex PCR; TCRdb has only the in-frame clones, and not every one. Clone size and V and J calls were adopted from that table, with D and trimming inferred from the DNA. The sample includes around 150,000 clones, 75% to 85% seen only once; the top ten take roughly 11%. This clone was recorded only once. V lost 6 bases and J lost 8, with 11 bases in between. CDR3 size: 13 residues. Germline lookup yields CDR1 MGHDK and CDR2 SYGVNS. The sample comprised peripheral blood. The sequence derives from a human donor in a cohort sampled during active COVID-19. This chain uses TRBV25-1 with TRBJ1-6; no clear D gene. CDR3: CASSTGGYSPLHF. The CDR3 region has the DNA TGTGCCAGCAGCACGGGAGGGTATTCACCCCTCCACTTT.